The next 28 T cell receptor beta chains were all read from a single sample in a study of immune cell composition in non-small cell lung cancer. Using immunoSEQ multiplex PCR, the repertoire was profiled, and TCRdb retains in-frame clones only, with some absent. The data show about 6,600 clones, 75% to 80% seen once. The normal lung sample lay at least 3 cm, and maximally far, from the tumour. The specimen was non-adjacent lung tissue. Receptors originate from a human donor with non-small cell lung cancer.

V usage is TRBV6-1 and J usage is TRBJ1-2; TRBD1 matches at 12 bases. Germline trimming cut 6 bases from V and 7 bases from J; bases unmatched to any gene: 9. The CDR3 is 15 amino acids. CDR1 MNHNS and CDR2 SASEGT come from the germline V gene. The CDR3 loop is CASRSMGDRGLGYTF. The CDR3 DNA follows: TGTGCCAGCAGGAGTATGGGGGACAGGGGGCTTGGCTACACCTTC.

This rearrangement joins TRBV19 to TRBJ2-7; 7 positions match TRBD1. V shed 10 bases, J shed 2 bases, and the junction held 8 bases outside the gene matches. The germline V gene encodes CDR1 LNHDA and CDR2 SQIVND (reference sequence). The length of the CDR3 is 13 residues. The CDR3 region is CATTGTVPYEQYF. The DNA for the CDR3 is TGTGCCACTACCGGGACAGTTCCCTACGAGCAGTACTTC.

This chain links TRBV5-8 with TRBJ2-7; TRBD2 might be the D (6 bases). CDR1 is SGHTS and CDR2 is YDEGEE in the germline V gene. The CDR3 runs to 14 residues. The V gene lost 5 bases and the J gene lost 3 bases, with 15 bases spanning the gap. CDR3 DNA: TGTGCCAGCAGTTTGACCGGGGGTTTCTACGAGCAGTACTTC. It codes for CASSLTGGFYEQYF.

This chain joins TRBV28 and TRBJ1-2; possible D gene TRBD1, 6 bases. This CDR3 has 12 residues. From germline, CDR1 is MDHEN and CDR2 SYDVKM. V was shortened by 5 bases and J by 8 bases, with 12 bases between the two germline ends. The CDR3 protein is CASSRNRVGYTF. DNA for the CDR3: TGTGCCAGCAGTCGAAACAGGGTCGGCTACACCTTC.

This chain links TRBV28 with TRBJ1-2, with 8 bases fitting TRBD1. The CDR3 spans 15 residues. V gave up 4 bases and J gave up 8 bases; unmatched junction bases: 12. Germline loops: CDR1 MDHEN, CDR2 SYDVKM. The CDR3 DNA follows: TGTGCCAGCAGTTCGGACAGGGTCGTTACCGGGGGCTACACCTTC. It encodes CASSSDRVVTGGYTF.

This rearrangement joins TRBV6-5 to TRBJ2-2; D perhaps matches TRBD2 (5 bases). V dropped 4 bases and J dropped 7 bases, with 10 bases sitting between them. This CDR3 spans 13 amino acids. Germline V CDR1 and CDR2: MNHEY, SVGAGI. The CDR3 nucleotides read TGTGCCAGCAGTTTCGAGGGAAACGGGGAGCTGTTTTTT. Its protein product is CASSFEGNGELFF.

The J gene is TRBJ2-3, the V gene TRBV27; D perhaps matches TRBD1 (5 bases). Between the trimmed V and J ends, which lost 5 bases and 3 bases, there was a span of 9 bases. Per germline, CDR1 MNHEY and CDR2 SMNVEV (reference sequence). The CDR3 is made up of 13 amino acids. The CDR3 DNA sequence: TGTGCCAGCAGTCGGACACGAACAGATACGCAGTATTTT. Protein product: CASSRTRTDTQYF.

This chain joins TRBV10-1 and TRBJ1-6, with D perhaps TRBD1 (5 bases). CDR3 size: 12 residues. Deletions cut 7 bases from V and 7 bases from J, with 8 bases between. CDR1 WNHNN and CDR2 SYGVQD come from the germline V gene (reference sequence). This CDR3 is CASTYRNSPLHF. The CDR3 DNA sequence: TGCGCCAGCACCTACAGGAATTCACCCCTCCACTTT.

V is TRBV2 and J is TRBJ2-3; 11 bases map to TRBD2. V shed 7 bases, J shed 2 bases, and the junction held 8 bases outside the gene matches. This CDR3 spans 16 amino acids. Germline CDR1 is SNHLY and CDR2 is FYNNEI. As DNA, the CDR3 is TGTGCCAGCACCCCCGGGACTAGCGGCCCCACAGATACGCAGTATTTT. Protein sequence: CASTPGTSGPTDTQYF.

The chain uses TRBV27 and TRBJ2-5, with 15 bases fitting TRBD2. V lost 5 bases and J lost 5; bases outside the gene matches: 6. Per the germline V gene, CDR1 is MNHEY and CDR2 is SMNVEV (reference sequence). This CDR3 has 16 residues. The CDR3 DNA is TGTGCCAGCAGTCAGGGACTAGCGGGAGGCGAGGAGACCCAGTACTTC. This codes for CASSQGLAGGEETQYF.

The genes are TRBV6-1 and TRBJ2-1, with D possibly matching TRBD2 (5 bases). V was trimmed by 5 bases and J by 7 bases, leaving 12 bases between them. The germline V gene encodes CDR1 MNHNS and CDR2 SASEGT. The CDR3 is 13 amino acids. The DNA of the CDR3 is TGTGCCAGCAGTCCCACGCGGGTTAATGAGCAGTTCTTC. It yields the protein CASSPTRVNEQFF.

This chain connects TRBV6-1 to TRBJ2-1, with a tentative D call TRBD2 (5 bases). V gave up 6 bases and J gave up 7 bases, with 13 bases separating them. The CDR3 sequence is 13 residues long. CDR1 and CDR2 (germline): MNHNS, SASEGT. CDR3 sequence: CASRDRDYNEQFF. DNA of the CDR3: TGTGCCAGCAGAGATCGGGATTATAATGAGCAGTTCTTC.

V usage is TRBV7-2 and J usage is TRBJ1-2; 8 nucleotides align to TRBD1. The CDR3 consists of 14 residues. The junction had 6 bases not matched to a gene; V was cut back by 5 bases and J by 4 bases. Germline V gives CDR1 SGHTA, CDR2 FQGNSA. CDR3 residues: CASSPLQGGYGYTF. Written as DNA, the CDR3 is TGTGCCAGCAGCCCACTACAGGGGGGCTATGGCTACACCTTC.

This rearrangement joins TRBV9 to TRBJ2-5; the match to TRBD2 covers 7 bases. The CDR3 totals 13 residues. From germline, CDR1 is SGDLS and CDR2 YYNGEE. With 5 bases clipped from V and 2 bases from J, the junction kept 3 bases outside the gene matches. As DNA, the CDR3 is TGTGCCAGCAGTGCGGGAGCGCAAGAGACCCAGTACTTC. It is translated as CASSAGAQETQYF.

The rearrangement uses TRBV4-3 and TRBJ1-2, with TRBD1 matching 7 bases. Germline V gives CDR1 LGHNA, CDR2 YSLEER. V trimming: 3 bases; J trimming: 4 bases; junction bases outside the gene matches: 8. This CDR3 has 15 residues. For the CDR3, the DNA is TGCGCCAGCAGCCAGGCAACAGGGGCTAGCTATGGCTACACCTTC. Residues: CASSQATGASYGYTF.

The chain uses TRBV5-6 and TRBJ2-3; a weak D match, TRBD2 (5 bases). The CDR3 is 12 residues long. The germline V gene has CDR1 SGHDT and CDR2 YYEEEE. V was trimmed by 6 bases and J by 7 bases, leaving 12 bases between them. The CDR3 region has the DNA TGTGCCAGCAACGGGGTCGGGAATACGCAGTATTTT. As protein: CASNGVGNTQYF.

The V gene is TRBV27, the J gene TRBJ1-4; 7 bases fit TRBD1. This CDR3 is built from 14 residues. The ends lost 5 bases at V and 5 bases at J; junction bases unmatched: 5. Germline-derived CDR1 and CDR2 are MNHEY and SMNVEV (reference sequence). CDR3 coding DNA: TGTGCCAGCAGTAGATTAGGGGGCAATGAAAAACTGTTTTTT. Protein sequence: CASSRLGGNEKLFF.

The J gene is TRBJ2-6, the V gene TRBV6-6, with TRBD1 as a possible D gene (6 bases). The V end was cut by 6 bases, the J end by 0 bases, with 12 bases between. Per the germline V gene, CDR1 is MNHNY and CDR2 is SVGAGI (reference sequence). The CDR3 has 16 amino acids. The CDR3 sequence: CASRTGKASGANVLTF. In DNA, the CDR3 is TGTGCCAGCAGGACAGGAAAAGCCTCTGGGGCCAACGTCCTGACTTTC.

This clone appeared a few times. This chain links TRBV4-1 with TRBJ2-2, with TRBD2 as a possible D gene (5 bases). There are 15 residues in the CDR3. Germline V CDR1 and CDR2: MGHRA, YSYEKL. Trimming removed 0 bases at V and 7 bases at J, with 12 bases between. The DNA of the CDR3 is TGCGCCAGCAGCCAAGATGAAAAGGGAGTCGGGGAGCTGTTTTTT. It codes for CASSQDEKGVGELFF.

This clone was picked up one time. This chain connects TRBV6-5 to TRBJ2-7; 10 nucleotides match TRBD1. Germline lookup yields CDR1 MNHEY and CDR2 SVGAGI. The trim removed 6 bases at V and 4 bases at J, leaving 6 bases unmatched. The CDR3 is 14 amino acids. The chain's CDR3 is CASSPDRGQYEQYF. CDR3 nucleotides: TGTGCCAGCAGCCCCGACAGGGGGCAGTACGAGCAGTACTTC.

The chain has TRBV11-2 and TRBJ2-2; the match to TRBD1 covers 7 bases. Trimming cost V 7 bases and J 5 bases; bases outside gene matches: 7. Germline V gene lookup returns CDR1 SGHAT and CDR2 FQNNGV. There are 14 residues in the CDR3. This CDR3 reads CASKRTGDTGELFF. DNA of the CDR3: TGTGCCAGCAAGAGGACAGGAGATACCGGGGAGCTGTTTTTT.

The CDR3 loop reads CASSSGTGGQETQYF. CDR3 bases: TGCGCCAGCAGCTCAGGGACAGGGGGCCAAGAGACCCAGTACTTC. The chain recombines TRBV5-1 with TRBJ2-5; TRBD1 matches 11 bases. Per germline, CDR1 SGHRS and CDR2 YFSETQ. Germline trimming cut 3 bases from V and 1 base from J; bases unmatched to any gene: 2. This CDR3 comprises 15 residues.

The chain is built from TRBV19 and TRBJ2-3; 7 nucleotides agree with TRBD2. Germline CDR1 LNHDA, CDR2 SQIVND (reference sequence). The CDR3 consists of 14 residues. J gave up 4 bases and V 4 bases, and 5 bases lay outside the gene matches. The CDR3 bases are TGTGCCAGTAGTAGGGGCGGGAGCGCAGATACGCAGTATTTT. Amino acids: CASSRGGSADTQYF.

CDR3 loop: CASSFSRRSGRKYEQFF. In DNA form, the CDR3 reads TGTGCCAGCAGCTTTTCCCGTAGGAGCGGGAGGAAGTATGAGCAGTTCTTC. V and J are TRBV21-1 and TRBJ2-1; whether TRBD2, the table's D call, matches the DNA was not checked. TRBV21-1 is a recognized pseudogene. This CDR3 is built from 17 residues.

This clone was counted a single time. V is TRBV12-5 and J is TRBJ2-7, with 13 bases lining up with TRBD2. Per germline, CDR1 LGHNT and CDR2 FRNRAP. This CDR3 is built from 18 residues. V dropped 0 bases and J dropped 5; count of bases not matched to a gene: 10. Here the CDR3 DNA reads TGTGCTAGTGGTTTGGTACGGTCGGGGACTAGCGGGAATGACGAGCAGTACTTC. Translated: CASGLVRSGTSGNDEQYF.

This rearrangement joins TRBV6-5 to TRBJ1-1, with 7 nucleotides matching TRBD1. The CDR3 has 15 amino acids. V shed 2 bases, J shed 3 bases, and the junction held 6 bases outside the gene matches. The V gene's germline CDR1 is MNHEY and CDR2 SVGAGI. CDR3 nucleotides: TGTGCCAGCAGTTACACAACAGGGGAGGACACTGAAGCTTTCTTT. Amino acids: CASSYTTGEDTEAFF.

The genes are TRBV6-1 and TRBJ2-7; 7 bases are a match to TRBD2. V lost 10 bases, J lost 3 bases, and 9 bases stayed unmatched. Germline V gives CDR1 MNHNS, CDR2 SASEGT. The CDR3 runs to 13 residues. The chain's CDR3 is CATQMGLNYEQYF. For the CDR3, the DNA is TGTGCCACCCAGATGGGACTAAACTACGAGCAGTACTTC.

The chain uses TRBV27 and TRBJ2-1; possibly TRBD1 for D (6 bases). The ends were cut back, 5 bases at V and 7 bases at J, with 15 bases in the middle. The germline V gene encodes CDR1 MNHEY and CDR2 SMNVEV (reference sequence). This CDR3 comprises 14 residues. CDR3 DNA: TGTGCCAGCAGTCTCAGACGTACAGGGAATGAGCAGTTCTTC. It is translated as CASSLRRTGNEQFF.